These 4 T cell receptor beta chains came from one sample sequenced in a study of T cell responses to AZD1222 COVID-19 vaccine. Produced via immunoSEQ multiplex PCR; TCRdb's table is partial and in-frame only. The data hold more than 250,000 clones, with over 85% observed a single time. The starting material was peripheral blood, obtained on day 0 of AZD1222 vaccination. These receptors were obtained from an adult in good health.

The sample holds one count of this clone. The chain employs TRBV12-1 and TRBJ1-6. TRBV12-1 has pseudogene status. The CDR3 is 14 residues long. The CDR3: CASSSPDLLRPLHF. DNA for the CDR3: TGTGCCAGCAGCTCCCCGGATCTCTTAAGACCCCTCCACTTT.

The chain employs TRBV7-9 and TRBJ2-1; 7 positions match TRBD1. The V gene end was trimmed by 5 bases and the J gene end by 4 bases; junction bases not matched to a gene: 17. CDR1 and CDR2 (germline): SEHNR, FQNEAQ (reference sequence). The CDR3 sequence is 18 residues long. CDR3 DNA sequence: TGTGCCAGCAGCAACAGGGGTCGAGGGGCGGAAGCTTACAATGAGCAGTTCTTC. This sequence encodes CASSNRGRGAEAYNEQFF.

The chain carries TRBV2 and TRBJ2-7; tentatively, D is TRBD2 (5 bases). The germline CDR1 and CDR2 sequences are SNHLY and FYNNEI. Deletions cut 1 base from V and 3 bases from J, with 19 bases between. The CDR3 has 17 amino acids. The CDR3 spells CASSEEGRQAADYEQYF. As DNA, the CDR3 is TGTGCCAGCAGTGAAGAAGGTCGGCAGGCAGCGGACTACGAGCAGTACTTC.

The rearrangement uses TRBV6-5 and TRBJ2-1; TRBD1 matches 8 bases. CDR1 and CDR2 from the germline V gene are MNHEY and SVGAGI. After removal of 3 bases from V and 9 bases from J, the junction contained 4 bases not matched to a gene. The CDR3 runs 13 residues. The CDR3 DNA is TGTGCCAGCAGTTATTACAGGGGGGTTGAGCAGTTCTTC. Translated, it gives CASSYYRGVEQFF.